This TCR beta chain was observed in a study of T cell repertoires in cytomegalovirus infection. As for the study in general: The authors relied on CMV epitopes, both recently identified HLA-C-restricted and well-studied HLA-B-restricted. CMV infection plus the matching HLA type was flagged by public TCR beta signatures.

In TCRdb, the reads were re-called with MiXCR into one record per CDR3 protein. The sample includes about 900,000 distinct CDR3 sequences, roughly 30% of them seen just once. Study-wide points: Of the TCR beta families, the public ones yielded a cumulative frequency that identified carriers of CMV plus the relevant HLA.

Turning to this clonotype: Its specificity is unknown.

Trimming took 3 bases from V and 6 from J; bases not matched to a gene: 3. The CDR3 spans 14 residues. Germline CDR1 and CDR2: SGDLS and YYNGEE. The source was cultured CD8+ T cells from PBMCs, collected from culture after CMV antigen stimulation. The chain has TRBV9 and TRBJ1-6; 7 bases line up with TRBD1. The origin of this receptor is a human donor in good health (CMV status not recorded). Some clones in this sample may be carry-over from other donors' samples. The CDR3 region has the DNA TGTGCCAGCAGCGACCGGGACAGTAATTCACCCCTCCACTTT. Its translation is CASSDRDSNSPLHF.